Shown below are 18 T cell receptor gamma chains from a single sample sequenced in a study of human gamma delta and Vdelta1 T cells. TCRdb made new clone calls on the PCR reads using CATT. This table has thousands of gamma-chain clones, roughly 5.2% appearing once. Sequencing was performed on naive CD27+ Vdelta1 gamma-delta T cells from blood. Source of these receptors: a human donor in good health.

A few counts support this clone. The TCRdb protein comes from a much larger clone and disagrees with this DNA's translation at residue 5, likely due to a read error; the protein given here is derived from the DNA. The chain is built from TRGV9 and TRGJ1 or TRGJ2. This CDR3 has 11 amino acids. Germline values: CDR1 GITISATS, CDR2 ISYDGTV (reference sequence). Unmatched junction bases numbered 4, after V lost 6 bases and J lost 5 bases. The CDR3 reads CALWSHYKKLF. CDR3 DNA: TGTGCCTTGTGGAGTCATTATAAGAAACTCTTT.

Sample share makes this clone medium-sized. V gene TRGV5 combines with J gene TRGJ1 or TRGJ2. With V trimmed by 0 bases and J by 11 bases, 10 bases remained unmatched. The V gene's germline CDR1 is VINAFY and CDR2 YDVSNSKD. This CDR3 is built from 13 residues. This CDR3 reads CATWDRPHGEKLF. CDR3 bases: TGTGCCACCTGGGACAGGCCGCATGGGGAGAAACTCTTT.

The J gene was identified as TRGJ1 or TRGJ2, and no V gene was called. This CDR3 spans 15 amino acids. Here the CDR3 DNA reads TGTGCCACCTGGGATAGGAAATCGAATTATTATAAGAAACTCTTT. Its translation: CATWDRKSNYYKKLF.

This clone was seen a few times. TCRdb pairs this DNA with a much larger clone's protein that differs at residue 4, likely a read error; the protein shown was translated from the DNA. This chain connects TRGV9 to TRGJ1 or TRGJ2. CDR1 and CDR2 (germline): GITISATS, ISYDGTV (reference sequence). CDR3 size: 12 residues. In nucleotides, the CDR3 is TGTGCCTTGTTGGAGGTACATTATAAGAAACTCTTT. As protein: CALLEVHYKKLF.

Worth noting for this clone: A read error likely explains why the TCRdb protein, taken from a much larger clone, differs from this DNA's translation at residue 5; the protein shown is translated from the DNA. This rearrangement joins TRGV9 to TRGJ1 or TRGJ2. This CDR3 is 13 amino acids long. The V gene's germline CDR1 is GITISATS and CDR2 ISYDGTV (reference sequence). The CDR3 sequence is CALWVVLLGKKLF. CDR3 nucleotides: TGTGCCTTGTGGGTGGTGCTTTTGGGTAAGAAACTCTTT.

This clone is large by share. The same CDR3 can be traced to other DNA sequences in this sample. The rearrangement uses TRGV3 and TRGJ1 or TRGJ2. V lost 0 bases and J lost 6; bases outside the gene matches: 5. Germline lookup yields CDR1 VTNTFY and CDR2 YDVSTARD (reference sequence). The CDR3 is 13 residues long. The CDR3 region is CATWDRRPYKKLF. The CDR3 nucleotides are TGTGCCACCTGGGACAGGCGACCTTATAAGAAACTCTTT.

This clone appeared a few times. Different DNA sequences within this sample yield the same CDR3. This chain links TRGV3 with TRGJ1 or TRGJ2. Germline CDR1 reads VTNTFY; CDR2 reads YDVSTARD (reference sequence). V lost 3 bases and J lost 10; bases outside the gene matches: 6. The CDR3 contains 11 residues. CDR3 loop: CATWDRGKKLF. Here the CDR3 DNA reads TGTGCCACCTGGGACCGGGGGAAGAAACTCTTT.

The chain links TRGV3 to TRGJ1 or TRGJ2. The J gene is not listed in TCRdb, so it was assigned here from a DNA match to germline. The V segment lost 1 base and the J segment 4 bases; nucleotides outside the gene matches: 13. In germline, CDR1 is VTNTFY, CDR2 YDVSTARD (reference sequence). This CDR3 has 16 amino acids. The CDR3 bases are TGTGCCACCTGGGACAGCCAGCGCCGGTTGTATTATAAGAAACTCTTT. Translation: CATWDSQRRLYYKKLF.

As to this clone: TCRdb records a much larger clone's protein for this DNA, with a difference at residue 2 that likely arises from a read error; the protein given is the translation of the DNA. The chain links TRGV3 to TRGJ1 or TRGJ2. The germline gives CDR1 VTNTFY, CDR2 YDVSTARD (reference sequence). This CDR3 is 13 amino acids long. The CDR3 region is CTTWDRPGYKKLF. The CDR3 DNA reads TGTACCACCTGGGACAGGCCCGGTTATAAGAAACTCTTT.

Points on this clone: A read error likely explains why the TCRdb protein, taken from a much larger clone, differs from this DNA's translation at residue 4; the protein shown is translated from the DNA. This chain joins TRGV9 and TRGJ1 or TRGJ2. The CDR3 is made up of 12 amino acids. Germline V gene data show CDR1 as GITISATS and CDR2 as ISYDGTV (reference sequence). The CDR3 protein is CALGERHYKKLF. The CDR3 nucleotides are TGTGCCTTGGGGGAGCGTCATTATAAGAAACTCTTT.

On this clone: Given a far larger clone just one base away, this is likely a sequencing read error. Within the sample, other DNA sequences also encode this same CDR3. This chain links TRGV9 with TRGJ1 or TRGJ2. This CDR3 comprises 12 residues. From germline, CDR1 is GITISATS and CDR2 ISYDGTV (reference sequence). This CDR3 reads CALEVNYYKKLF. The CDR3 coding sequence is TGTGCCTTGGAGGTGAATTATTATAAGAAACTATTT.

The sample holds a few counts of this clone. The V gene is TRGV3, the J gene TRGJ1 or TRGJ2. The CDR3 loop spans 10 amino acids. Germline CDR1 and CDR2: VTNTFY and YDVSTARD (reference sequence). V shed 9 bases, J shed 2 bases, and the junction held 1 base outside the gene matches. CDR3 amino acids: CATHYYKKLF. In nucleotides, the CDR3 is TGTGCCACCCATTATTATAAGAAACTCTTT.

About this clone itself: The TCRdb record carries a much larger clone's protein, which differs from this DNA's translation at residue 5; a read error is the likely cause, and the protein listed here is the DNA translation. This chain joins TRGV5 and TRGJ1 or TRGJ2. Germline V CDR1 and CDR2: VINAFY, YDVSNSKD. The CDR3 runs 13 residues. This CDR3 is CATWVRHHYKKLF. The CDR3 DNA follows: TGTGCCACCTGGGTCAGGCATCATTATAAGAAACTCTTT.

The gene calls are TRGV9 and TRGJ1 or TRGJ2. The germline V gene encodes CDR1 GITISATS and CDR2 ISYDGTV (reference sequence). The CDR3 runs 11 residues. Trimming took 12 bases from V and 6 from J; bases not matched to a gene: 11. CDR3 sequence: CAGGEAYKKLF. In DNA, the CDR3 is TGTGCCGGGGGGGAGGCTTATAAGAAACTCTTT.

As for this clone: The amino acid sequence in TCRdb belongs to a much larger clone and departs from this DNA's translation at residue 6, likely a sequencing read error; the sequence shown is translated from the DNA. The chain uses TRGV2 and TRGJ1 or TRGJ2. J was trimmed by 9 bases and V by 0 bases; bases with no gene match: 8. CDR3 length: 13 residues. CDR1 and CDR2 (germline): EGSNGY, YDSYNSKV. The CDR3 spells CATWDGRGLKKLF. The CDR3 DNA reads TGTGCCACCTGGGACGGGCGGGGTCTTAAGAAACTCTTT.

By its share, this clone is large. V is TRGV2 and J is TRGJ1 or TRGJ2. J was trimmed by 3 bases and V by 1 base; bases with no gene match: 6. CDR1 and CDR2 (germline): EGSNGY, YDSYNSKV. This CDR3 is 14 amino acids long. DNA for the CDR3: TGTGCCACCTGGGACGGAAGTATTTATTATAAGAAACTCTTT. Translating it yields CATWDGSIYYKKLF.

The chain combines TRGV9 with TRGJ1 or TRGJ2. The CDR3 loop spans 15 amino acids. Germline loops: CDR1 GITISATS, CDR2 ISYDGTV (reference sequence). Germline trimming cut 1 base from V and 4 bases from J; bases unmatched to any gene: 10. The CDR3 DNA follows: TGTGCCTTGTGGGAGGTTCGGGGGTGCTATTATAAGAAACTCTTT. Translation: CALWEVRGCYYKKLF.

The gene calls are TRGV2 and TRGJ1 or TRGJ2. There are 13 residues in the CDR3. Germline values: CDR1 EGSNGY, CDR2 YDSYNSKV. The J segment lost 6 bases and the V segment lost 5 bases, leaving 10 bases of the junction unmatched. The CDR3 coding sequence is TGTGCCACCTGGGCCCTCGGTGGTTATAAGAAACTCTTT. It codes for CATWALGGYKKLF.